Below are 27 T cell receptor beta chains sequenced from a single sample in a study of Ad26.COV2.S vaccination and SARS-CoV-2 variants. Sample treatment: 15 to 20 received Ad26.COV2.S at low or high dose, single or two shots; roughly five received placebo; per-sample allocation not given. Sampling occurred on day 63 after the first vaccine or placebo injection. Sequenced by immunoSEQ multiplex PCR; TCRdb stores in-frame clones only, minus some. The sample has a few hundred thousand clones; about 83% are singletons. This specimen was peripheral blood, taken in a trial of Ad26.COV2.S vaccine versus placebo. The receptor set was obtained from a person aged 18-60 years who received the Ad26.COV2.S COVID-19 vaccine or a placebo.

The chain links TRBV6-2 or TRBV6-3 to TRBJ2-3; possible D gene TRBD1, 6 bases. This CDR3 has 16 amino acids. Trimming removed 6 bases at V and 13 bases at J, with 29 bases between. Germline V lookup: CDR1 MNHEY, CDR2 SVGEGT. The CDR3 is CASSLIRETGIRKKYF. The CDR3 nucleotides read TGTGCCAGCAGCCTAATAAGGGAAACAGGGATTAGGAAAAAGTATTTT.

The chain links TRBV7-3 to TRBJ2-7; D possibly matches TRBD1 or TRBD2 (6 bases each). Between the trimmed V and J ends, which lost 3 bases and 6 bases, there was a span of 9 bases. Germline CDR1 SGHTA, CDR2 FQGTGA. This CDR3 contains 12 residues. CDR3 coding DNA: TGTGCCAGCAGCTTCGGGGGCTCCGAGCAGTACTTC. Its translation is CASSFGGSEQYF. The full variable domain, completed using reference TRBV7-3 and TRBJ2-7, is GAGVSQTPSNKVTEKGKYVELRCDPISGHTALYWYRQSLGQGPEFLIYFQGTGAADDSGLPNDRFFAVRPEGSVSTLKIQRTERGDSAVYLCASSFGGSEQYFGPGTRLTVT.

The chain uses TRBV5-1 and TRBJ2-1, with D unclear. In germline, CDR1 is SGHRS, CDR2 YFSETQ. This CDR3 is 15 amino acids long. The germline V and J ends were trimmed by 0 bases and 0 bases, with 7 bases remaining between them. In DNA form, the CDR3 reads TGCGCCAGCAGCTTGGCAGCGACCTCCTACAATGAGCAGTTCTTC. As protein: CASSLAATSYNEQFF.

This chain connects TRBV5-1 to TRBJ2-3; 11 bases agree with TRBD2. There are 15 residues in the CDR3. Germline values: CDR1 SGHRS, CDR2 YFSETQ. V was pared by 5 bases and J by 3 bases, with 5 bases of the junction left unmatched. The CDR3 DNA sequence: TGCGCCAGCAGACCGACTAGCGGGATAACAGATACGCAGTATTTT. Translating gives CASRPTSGITDTQYF.

Concerning this clone: The same CDR3 can be traced to other DNA sequences in this sample. This chain uses TRBV7-2 with TRBJ2-5; possibly TRBD2 for D (5 bases). Germline V gene data show CDR1 as SGHTA and CDR2 as FQGNSA. The CDR3 is made up of 14 amino acids. V was shortened by 2 bases and J by 5 bases, with 12 bases between the two germline ends. The CDR3 is CASSLSGRGETQYF. DNA of the CDR3: TGTGCCAGCAGCTTAAGCGGTAGAGGGGAGACCCAGTACTTC.

The CDR3 region is CAISEGGTQEAFF. CDR3 nucleotide sequence: TGTGCCATCAGTGAGGGCGGGACACAGGAAGCTTTCTTT. The chain is built from TRBV10-3 and TRBJ1-1; tentative D call: TRBD1 (6 bases). The CDR3 is made up of 13 amino acids. V lost 2 bases and J lost 8, with 12 bases in between. Germline lookup yields CDR1 ENHRY and CDR2 SYGVKD.

This clone occurred a few times. The chain has TRBV5-1 and TRBJ1-5, with D unclear. CDR1 SGHRS and CDR2 YFSETQ come from the germline V gene. This CDR3 is built from 15 residues. Trimming cost V 4 bases and J 0 bases, with 11 bases left between them. The CDR3 sequence is CASSLSSGSNQPQHF. CDR3 coding DNA: TGCGCCAGCAGCCTTTCGAGTGGTAGCAATCAGCCCCAGCATTTT.

This clone was detected only once. This chain connects TRBV19 to TRBJ2-1; D is perhaps TRBD1 (6 bases). Trimming stripped 7 bases from V and 2 bases from J, with 15 bases between. The length of the CDR3 is 15 residues. CDR1 and CDR2 (germline): LNHDA, SQIVND (reference sequence). The CDR3 DNA reads TGTGCCAGTACACTTACGGGACAAGCCTACAATGAGCAGTTCTTC. It translates to CASTLTGQAYNEQFF. Full variable domain (missing parts from reference TRBV19 and TRBJ2-1): DGGITQSPKYLFRKEGQNVTLSCEQNLNHDAMYWYRQDPGQGLRLIYYSQIVNDFQKGDIAEGYSVSREKKESFPLTVTSAQKNPTAFYLCASTLTGQAYNEQFFGPGTRLTVL.

The genes are TRBV19 and TRBJ1-2, with D maybe TRBD1 (6 bases). Germline V gene data show CDR1 as LNHDA and CDR2 as SQIVND (reference sequence). This CDR3 spans 13 amino acids. Trimming shortened V by 6 bases and J by 7 bases, and 15 bases separated the two germline ends. Written as DNA, the CDR3 is TGTGCCAGTAGACCCAGGGGCCCCGGTGGCTACACCTTC. Translation: CASRPRGPGGYTF.

The rearrangement joins TRBV5-1 to TRBJ2-2; 14 positions agree with TRBD2. The germline CDR1 and CDR2 sequences are SGHRS and YFSETQ. J was trimmed by 4 bases and V by 4 bases; bases with no gene match: 9. The CDR3 has 18 residues. The CDR3 DNA reads TGCGCCAGCAGCCCCCGACTAGCGGGGGGGCCCAGCACCGGGGAGCTGTTTTTT. It encodes CASSPRLAGGPSTGELFF.

This clone was observed a single time. The chain uses TRBV3-1 (or the pseudogene TRBV3-2) and TRBJ1-4; D might be TRBD1 (6 bases). CDR1 LGHDT and CDR2 YNNKEL come from the germline V gene (reference sequence). Trimming took off 0 bases at V and 1 base at J, with 18 bases between the two ends. The CDR3 loop spans 19 amino acids. The CDR3 sequence is CASSQDLGGRSGTNEKLFF. CDR3 coding DNA: TGTGCCAGCAGCCAAGATCTGGGGGGCAGAAGTGGAACTAATGAAAAACTGTTTTTT.

The rearrangement uses TRBV10-2 and TRBJ2-7; 10 bases agree with TRBD2. V dropped 8 bases and J dropped 3; count of bases not matched to a gene: 7. The CDR3 is 14 amino acids. Looked up from germline, CDR1 is WSHSY and CDR2 is SAAADI. CDR3 amino acids: CASSRTSGVYEQYF. The CDR3 DNA follows: TGCGCCAGCTCCCGAACTAGCGGGGTCTACGAGCAGTACTTC.

V is TRBV6-5 and J is TRBJ2-2, with D hard to call. Germline loops: CDR1 MNHEY, CDR2 SVGAGI. The CDR3 is 14 residues long. V was trimmed by 4 bases and J by 0 bases, leaving 6 bases between them. The CDR3 sequence: CASSFGSNTGELFF. DNA of the CDR3: TGTGCCAGCAGTTTCGGATCGAACACCGGGGAGCTGTTTTTT.

V usage is TRBV21-1 and J usage is TRBJ1-2; TRBD1, the D gene given by the table, was not confirmed from the DNA. TRBV21-1 is recorded as a pseudogene. The CDR3 runs 15 residues. The CDR3 sequence is CANIPQITLGHGYTF. The CDR3 nucleotides are TGTGCCAATATTCCACAAATAACCCTGGGCCATGGCTACACCTTC.

This clone was detected only once. The genes are TRBV23-1 and TRBJ1-1, with unresolved D. TRBV23-1 is given ORF status, its function remaining uncertain. CDR3 length: 16 amino acids. The germline V and J ends were trimmed by 3 bases and 1 base, with 15 bases remaining between them. As DNA, the CDR3 is TGCGCCAGCAGTCACCCCCGATTGGGTTCGAACACTGAAGCTTTCTTT. This translates into CASSHPRLGSNTEAFF.

V usage is TRBV6-2 or TRBV6-3 and J usage is TRBJ1-6, with D possibly matching TRBD1 (5 bases). Germline V gene data show CDR1 as MNHEY and CDR2 as SVGEGT. V was trimmed by 3 bases and J by 10 bases, leaving 10 bases between them. The CDR3 is 13 amino acids. Here the CDR3 reads CASSYDWGSPLHF. CDR3 in DNA: TGTGCCAGCAGTTATGACTGGGGGTCACCCCTCCACTTT.

The chain couples TRBV11-2 to TRBJ2-3; TRBD2 aligns across 8 bases. This CDR3 has 16 amino acids. The V gene's germline CDR1 is SGHAT and CDR2 FQNNGV. The V gene end was trimmed by 0 bases and the J gene end by 3 bases; junction bases not matched to a gene: 5. The CDR3 coding sequence is TGTGCCAGCAGCTTAGACCAGCGGGGGCCGACAGATACGCAGTATTTT. It yields the protein CASSLDQRGPTDTQYF.

The chain uses TRBV13 and TRBJ2-2, with no clear D. The CDR3 contains 17 residues. From germline, CDR1 is PRHDT and CDR2 FYEKMQ (reference sequence). The ends were cut back, 7 bases at V and 1 base at J, with 19 bases in the middle. The CDR3 region is CASTLSWVKGNTGELFF. The DNA of the CDR3 is TGTGCCAGCACCCTTTCGTGGGTTAAGGGGAACACCGGGGAGCTGTTTTTT.

The CDR3 region is CATSGASGSYNEQFF. The DNA for the CDR3 is TGTGCCACCAGTGGTGCTAGCGGGTCCTACAATGAGCAGTTCTTC. The rearrangement links TRBV24-1 to TRBJ2-1; 8 positions match TRBD2. J lost 1 base, V lost 5 bases, and 3 bases had no gene match. This CDR3 comprises 15 residues. Germline V CDR1 and CDR2: KGHDR, SFDVKD.

This chain connects TRBV4-3 to TRBJ2-3; weak D call: TRBD2 (6 bases). Germline V gene data show CDR1 as LGHNA and CDR2 as YSLEER. V lost 1 base and J lost 3, with 14 bases in between. This CDR3 is built from 16 residues. In nucleotides, the CDR3 is TGCGCCAGCAGCCAAGTGGGCGGGGCCCAGACAGATACGCAGTATTTT. Translation: CASSQVGGAQTDTQYF.

The chain has TRBV24-1 and TRBJ1-2, with unresolved D. Germline assignment: CDR1 KGHDR and CDR2 SFDVKD. V lost 2 bases, J lost 3 bases, and 6 bases lay in between. CDR3 length equals 13 residues. The CDR3 spells CATSDYEDYGYTF. CDR3 nucleotide sequence: TGTGCCACCAGTGATTATGAGGACTATGGCTACACCTTC.

This clone appeared a single time. V and J are TRBV6-5 and TRBJ2-7, with TRBD1 matching over 8 bases. The CDR3 spans 14 residues. In germline, CDR1 is MNHEY, CDR2 SVGAGI. V trimming: 6 bases; J trimming: 3 bases; junction bases outside the gene matches: 7. The CDR3 region has the DNA TGTGCCAGCAGGCCGGGACAGGACAGCTACGAGCAGTACTTC. Its translation: CASRPGQDSYEQYF.

The chain joins TRBV3-1 (or the pseudogene TRBV3-2) to TRBJ2-5; no reliable D call. Germline CDR1 LGHDT, CDR2 YNNKEL (reference sequence). V lost 2 bases and J 3 bases, leaving 7 bases between the germline ends. The CDR3 covers 13 residues. CDR3 loop: CASSQIPEETQYF. As DNA, the CDR3 is TGTGCCAGCAGCCAAATCCCTGAAGAGACCCAGTACTTC.

J is TRBJ2-1 and V is TRBV3-1 (or the pseudogene TRBV3-2), with no clear D. The CDR3 totals 13 residues. From germline, CDR1 is LGHDT and CDR2 YNNKEL (reference sequence). Trimming cost V 4 bases and J 10 bases, with 14 bases left between them. CDR3 nucleotide sequence: TGTGCCAGCAGCCTTTCGACCGCCTGGGAGCAGTTCTTC. It codes for CASSLSTAWEQFF.

This chain uses TRBV10-3 with TRBJ2-7; the D gene is possibly TRBD1 (6 bases). Per germline, CDR1 ENHRY and CDR2 SYGVKD. Trimming pared 5 bases from V and 3 bases from J, leaving 8 bases between. The CDR3 consists of 12 residues. For the CDR3, the DNA is TGTGCCATCAGTCAGGGGCGCTACGAGCAGTACTTC. Amino acid sequence: CAISQGRYEQYF.

V gene TRBV10-3 combines with J gene TRBJ1-3, with D unclear. The CDR3 runs 14 residues. With 6 bases removed from V and 1 base from J, the gap between germline ends came to 10 bases. CDR1 ENHRY and CDR2 SYGVKD come from the germline V gene. CDR3 protein: CAIRSSSSGNTIYF. DNA of the CDR3: TGTGCCATCAGGTCCTCCTCATCTGGAAACACCATATATTTT.

This clone was recorded a few times. This chain uses TRBV15 with TRBJ1-3, with D uncertain. The CDR3 spans 14 residues. From germline, CDR1 is LNHNV and CDR2 YYDKDF (reference sequence). Trimming stripped 6 bases from V and 4 bases from J, with 13 bases between. The CDR3 DNA follows: TGTGCCACCAGTAGAACCCGTGAGGGAAACACCATATATTTT. Translation gives CATSRTREGNTIYF.